This TCR beta chain stems from a study of tumor and adjacent non-tumor tissue in lung cancer. At the level of the study: Histology: under 15 adenocarcinoma, a couple of squamous cell carcinoma, 1 small cell lung cancer. Some 4.2 million productive TCRbeta reads were obtained per sample on average. Findings and caveats of the study: Tumor repertoires had a smaller top 100 clone share than normal lung.

The library came from three nested PCR rounds adapted from ARM-PCR protocols. TCRdb re-analysed the multiplex PCR reads in MiXCR, keeping a single row per CDR3 protein. The data show more than 95,000 distinct CDR3 sequences, 60% to 70% seen once. The CDR3 spans 16 residues. Germline lookup yields CDR1 MNHEY and CDR2 SVGEGT. RNA was extracted from bulk tissue without any cell sorting. As regards this clonotype: Its specificity is unknown. This may be a read error: a much more frequent sequence differs by one nucleotide.

This clonotype was sampled from a man aged 25 to 40 with non-small cell lung cancer. The chain employs TRBV6-2 or TRBV6-3 and TRBJ2-2; no clear D gene. Material for sequencing was lung tumor tissue. CDR3 in amino acids: CVSSHYSGWLAGELFF. The CDR3 nucleotides are TGTGTCAGCAGCCATTATAGTGGTTGGTTGGCCGGGGAGCTGTTTTTT.